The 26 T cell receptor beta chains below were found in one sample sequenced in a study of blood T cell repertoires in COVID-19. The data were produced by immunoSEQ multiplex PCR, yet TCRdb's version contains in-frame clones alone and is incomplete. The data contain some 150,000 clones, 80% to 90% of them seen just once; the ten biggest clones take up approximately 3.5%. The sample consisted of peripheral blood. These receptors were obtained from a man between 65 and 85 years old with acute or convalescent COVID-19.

This CDR3 is CASSLSGRPDTQYF. For the CDR3, the DNA is TGCGCCAGCAGCCTTAGCGGGAGGCCAGATACGCAGTATTTT. This chain uses TRBV4-3 with TRBJ2-3; TRBD2 matches 10 bases. V trimming: 4 bases; J trimming: 4 bases; junction bases outside the gene matches: 2. Germline values: CDR1 LGHNA, CDR2 YSLEER. This CDR3 is 14 amino acids long.

In DNA, the CDR3 is TGTGCCAGTAGTACCTCGGGACAGGGGAATTTGGGGACCCAGTACTTC. Protein sequence: CASSTSGQGNLGTQYF. The chain combines TRBV19 with TRBJ2-5; TRBD1 matches 10 bases. The CDR3 sequence is 16 residues long. The V and J ends lost 4 bases and 7 bases, in that order; junction bases with no gene match: 12. From germline, CDR1 is LNHDA and CDR2 SQIVND (reference sequence).

CDR3 residues: CASSLGGSTGETQYF. In DNA, the CDR3 is TGTGCCAGCAGCTTGGGCGGGAGTACGGGGGAGACCCAGTACTTC. The V and J genes are TRBV7-6 and TRBJ2-5, with TRBD2 matching 7 bases. The CDR3 contains 15 residues. Unmatched junction bases numbered 9, after V lost 3 bases and J lost 5 bases. CDR1 is SGHVS and CDR2 is FNYEAQ in the germline V gene.

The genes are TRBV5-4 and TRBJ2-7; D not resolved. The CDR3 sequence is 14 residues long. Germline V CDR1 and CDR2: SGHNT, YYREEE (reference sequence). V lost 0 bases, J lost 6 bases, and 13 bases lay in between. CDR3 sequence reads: CASSLGLSEGEQYF. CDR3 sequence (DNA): TGTGCCAGCAGCTTGGGACTGAGTGAAGGCGAGCAGTACTTC.

The DNA of the CDR3 is TGCGCCAGCAGCGCCCGGGACTCGGACCCTGCTGACGAGCAGTACTTC. Residues: CASSARDSDPADEQYF. The rearrangement links TRBV5-1 to TRBJ2-7; a possible D gene is TRBD2 (6 bases). V lost 4 bases and J lost 5, with 22 bases in between. The CDR3 consists of 16 residues. Germline V gene data show CDR1 as SGHRS and CDR2 as YFSETQ.

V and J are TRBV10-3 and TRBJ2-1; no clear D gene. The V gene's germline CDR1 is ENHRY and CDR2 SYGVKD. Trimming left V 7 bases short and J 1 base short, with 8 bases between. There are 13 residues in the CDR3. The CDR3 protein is CAITGRSYNEQFF. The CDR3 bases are TGTGCCATCACTGGCAGGTCCTACAATGAGCAGTTCTTC.

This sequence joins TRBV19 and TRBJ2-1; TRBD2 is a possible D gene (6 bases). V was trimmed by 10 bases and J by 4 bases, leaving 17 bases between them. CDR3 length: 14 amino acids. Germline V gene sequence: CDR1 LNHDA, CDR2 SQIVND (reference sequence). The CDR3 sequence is CAISSASAYNEQFF. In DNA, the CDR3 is TGTGCCATCTCCAGTGCTAGCGCTTACAATGAGCAGTTCTTC.

The CDR3 protein is CASRYSYEQYF. DNA of the CDR3: TGTGCCAGCAGATACAGCTACGAGCAGTACTTC. This chain links TRBV2 with TRBJ2-7; unclear D gene. The CDR3 is made up of 11 amino acids. In germline, CDR1 is SNHLY, CDR2 FYNNEI. The V and J ends lost 6 bases and 3 bases respectively, with 6 bases between them.

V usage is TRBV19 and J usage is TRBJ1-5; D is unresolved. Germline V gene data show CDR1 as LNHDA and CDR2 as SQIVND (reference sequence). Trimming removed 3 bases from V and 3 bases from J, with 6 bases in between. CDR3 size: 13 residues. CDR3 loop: CASSIQNNQPQHF. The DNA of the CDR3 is TGTGCCAGTAGTATCCAGAACAATCAGCCCCAGCATTTT.

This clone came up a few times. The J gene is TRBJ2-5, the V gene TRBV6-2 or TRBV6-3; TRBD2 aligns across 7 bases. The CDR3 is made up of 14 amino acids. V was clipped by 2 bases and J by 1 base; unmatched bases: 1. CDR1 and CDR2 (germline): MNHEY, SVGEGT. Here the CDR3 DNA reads TGTGCCAGCAGTTACGGACTAGTCCAAGAGACCCAGTACTTC. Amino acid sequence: CASSYGLVQETQYF.

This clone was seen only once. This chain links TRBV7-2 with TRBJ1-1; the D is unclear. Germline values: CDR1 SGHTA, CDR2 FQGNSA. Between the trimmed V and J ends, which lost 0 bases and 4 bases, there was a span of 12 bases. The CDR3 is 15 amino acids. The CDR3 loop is CASSLAFNVFTEAFF. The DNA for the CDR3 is TGTGCCAGCAGCTTAGCGTTCAATGTGTTCACTGAAGCTTTCTTT.

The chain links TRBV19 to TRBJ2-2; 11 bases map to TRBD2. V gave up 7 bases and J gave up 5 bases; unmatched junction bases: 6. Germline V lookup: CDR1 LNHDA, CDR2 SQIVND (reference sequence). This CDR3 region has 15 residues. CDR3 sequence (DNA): TGTGCCAGTAAAACTAGCGGGAGAGGAACCGGGGAGCTGTTTTTT. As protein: CASKTSGRGTGELFF.

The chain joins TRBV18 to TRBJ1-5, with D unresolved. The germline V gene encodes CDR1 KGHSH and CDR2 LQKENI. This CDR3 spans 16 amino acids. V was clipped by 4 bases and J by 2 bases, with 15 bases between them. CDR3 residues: CASSRAGIVGNQPQHF. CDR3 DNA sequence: TGTGCCAGCTCACGGGCTGGTATCGTCGGCAATCAGCCCCAGCATTTT.

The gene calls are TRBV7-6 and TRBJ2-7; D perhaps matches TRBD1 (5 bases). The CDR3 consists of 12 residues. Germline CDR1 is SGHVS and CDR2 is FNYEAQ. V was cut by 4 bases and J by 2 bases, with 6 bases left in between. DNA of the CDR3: TGTGCCAGCAGCTCGACAGCCTACGAGCAGTACTTC. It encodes CASSSTAYEQYF.

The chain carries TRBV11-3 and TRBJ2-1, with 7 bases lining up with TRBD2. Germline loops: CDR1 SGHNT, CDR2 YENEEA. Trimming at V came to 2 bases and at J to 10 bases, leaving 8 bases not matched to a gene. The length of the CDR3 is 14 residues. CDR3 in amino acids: CASSLKASGTEQFF. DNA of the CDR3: TGTGCCAGCAGCTTAAAAGCTAGCGGCACAGAGCAGTTCTTC.

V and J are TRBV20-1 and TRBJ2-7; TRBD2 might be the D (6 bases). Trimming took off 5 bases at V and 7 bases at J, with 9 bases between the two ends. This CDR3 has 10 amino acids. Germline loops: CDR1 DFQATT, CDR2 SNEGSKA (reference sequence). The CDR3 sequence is CSAGGREQYF. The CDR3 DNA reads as TGCAGTGCTGGAGGGAGAGAGCAGTACTTC.

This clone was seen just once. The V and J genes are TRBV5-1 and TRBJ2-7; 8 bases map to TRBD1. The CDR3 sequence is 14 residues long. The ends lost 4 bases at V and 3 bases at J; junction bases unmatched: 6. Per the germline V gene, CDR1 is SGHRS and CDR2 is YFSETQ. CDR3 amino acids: CASSASGTGYEQYF. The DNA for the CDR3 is TGCGCCAGCAGCGCCTCCGGGACAGGCTACGAGCAGTACTTC.

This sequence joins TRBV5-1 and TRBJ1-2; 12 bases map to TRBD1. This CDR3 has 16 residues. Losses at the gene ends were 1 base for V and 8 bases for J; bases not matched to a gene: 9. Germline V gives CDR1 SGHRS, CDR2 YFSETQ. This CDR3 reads CASSLTGTGGLEGYTF. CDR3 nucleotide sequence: TGCGCCAGCAGCTTGACAGGGACAGGGGGCCTTGAGGGCTACACCTTC.

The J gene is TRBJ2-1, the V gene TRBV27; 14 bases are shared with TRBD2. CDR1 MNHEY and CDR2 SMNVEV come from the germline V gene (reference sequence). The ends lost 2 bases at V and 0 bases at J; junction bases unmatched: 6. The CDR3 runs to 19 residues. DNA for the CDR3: TGTGCCAGCAGTTTAAGGGGACTAGCGGGAGCTACCTCCTACAATGAGCAGTTCTTC. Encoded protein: CASSLRGLAGATSYNEQFF.

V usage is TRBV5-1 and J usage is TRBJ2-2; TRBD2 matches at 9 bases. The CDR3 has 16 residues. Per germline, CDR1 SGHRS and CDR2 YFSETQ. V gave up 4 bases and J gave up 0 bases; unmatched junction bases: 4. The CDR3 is CASSPRTSANTGELFF. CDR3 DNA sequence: TGCGCCAGCAGCCCACGGACTAGCGCGAACACCGGGGAGCTGTTTTTT.

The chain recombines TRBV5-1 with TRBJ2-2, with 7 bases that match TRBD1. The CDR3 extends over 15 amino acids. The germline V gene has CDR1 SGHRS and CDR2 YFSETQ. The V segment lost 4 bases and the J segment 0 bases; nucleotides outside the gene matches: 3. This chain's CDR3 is CASSKGQPNTGELFF. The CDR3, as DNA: TGCGCCAGCAGCAAGGGACAGCCGAACACCGGGGAGCTGTTTTTT.

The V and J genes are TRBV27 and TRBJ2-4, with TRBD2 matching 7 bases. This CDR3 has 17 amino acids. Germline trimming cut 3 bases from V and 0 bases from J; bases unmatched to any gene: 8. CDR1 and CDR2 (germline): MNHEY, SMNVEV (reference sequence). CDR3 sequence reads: CASSLRERGLAKNIQYF. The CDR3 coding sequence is TGTGCCAGCAGTTTGCGGGAGCGTGGGTTAGCCAAAAACATTCAGTACTTC.

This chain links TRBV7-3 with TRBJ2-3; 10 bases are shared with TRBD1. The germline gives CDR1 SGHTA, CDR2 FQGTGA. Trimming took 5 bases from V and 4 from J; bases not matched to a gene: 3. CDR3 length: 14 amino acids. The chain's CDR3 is CASSPTGGADTQYF. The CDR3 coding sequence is TGTGCCAGCAGCCCGACAGGGGGCGCAGATACGCAGTATTTT.

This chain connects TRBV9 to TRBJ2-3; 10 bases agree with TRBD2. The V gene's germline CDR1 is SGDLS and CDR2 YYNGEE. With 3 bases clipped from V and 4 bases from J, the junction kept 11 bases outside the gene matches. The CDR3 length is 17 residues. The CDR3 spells CASSGPPGLAFSDTQYF. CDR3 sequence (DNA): TGTGCCAGCAGCGGACCTCCGGGACTAGCGTTTTCAGATACGCAGTATTTT.

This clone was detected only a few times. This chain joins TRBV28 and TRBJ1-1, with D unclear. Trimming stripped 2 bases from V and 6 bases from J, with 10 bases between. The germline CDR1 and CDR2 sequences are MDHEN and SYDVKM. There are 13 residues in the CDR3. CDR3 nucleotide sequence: TGTGCCAGCAGTTTACGGGGATTAGCTGAAGCTTTCTTT. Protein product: CASSLRGLAEAFF.

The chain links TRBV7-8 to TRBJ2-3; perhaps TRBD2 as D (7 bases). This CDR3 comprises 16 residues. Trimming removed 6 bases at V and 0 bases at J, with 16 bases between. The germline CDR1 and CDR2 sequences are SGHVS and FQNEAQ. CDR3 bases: TGTGCCAGCAGACGGAGGGGGGGGCAGAGCACAGATACGCAGTATTTT. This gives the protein CASRRRGGQSTDTQYF.